This T cell receptor (beta chain) was sequenced during a study of T-cell memory formation after mild COVID-19. As for the study in general: For the most part, TCR clusters were specific to one donor. The study, taken as a whole, reports: Later expanders leaned CD4+, whereas clones that contracted between day 15 and 85 were balanced CD4/CD8. Pre-infection memory held some responding clones, suggesting pre-existing cross-reactive T cells responded. Contracting CD4+ clones sat mainly in CM and EM; CD8+ in EMRA.

There are 12 residues in the CDR3. The germline V and J ends were trimmed by 1 base and 11 bases, with 9 bases remaining between them. Germline V gene data show CDR1 as SGHDN and CDR2 as FVKESK. This clonotype was counted only a few times. Its antigen is currently unknown. From the 5' RACE reads, TCRdb called clonotypes with MiXCR, one entry per CDR3 protein. The data hold over 400,000 distinct CDR3 sequences, with less than 25% observed a single time. The sequenced sample was PBMCs or a T cell subset sorted from them (not recorded which). This chain joins TRBV14 and TRBJ2-1, with unresolved D. The TCR was taken from an adult woman who had mild COVID-19 (a few samples of this study predate the infection). Cell type and time point are not known. This CDR3 reads CASSQVVGKQFF. As DNA, the CDR3 is TGTGCCAGCAGCCAAGTCGTTGGAAAGCAGTTCTTC.